The next 21 T cell receptor beta chains were all read from a single sample in a study of Tregs in tolerant kidney transplant recipients. Libraries were prepared by immunoSEQ multiplex PCR; TCRdb keeps only in-frame clonotypes and omits some of them. The data show roughly 45,000 clones, about 90% seen once. Specimen: Tregs from blood. These receptors came from a human donor in good health.

This clone appeared a few times. The chain joins TRBV6-5 to TRBJ1-3, with 7 bases lining up with TRBD1. The CDR3 contains 14 residues. V lost 4 bases and J lost 3; bases outside the gene matches: 3. Germline lookup yields CDR1 MNHEY and CDR2 SVGAGI. The CDR3 bases are TGTGCCAGCAGTTCCAGGGGGTTTGGAAACACCATATATTTT. This gives the protein CASSSRGFGNTIYF.

Remarks on this clone: The junction differs from germline at one of its ends, possibly a read error. The CDR3 region is CASSRRPGGSSYNEQFF. DNA for the CDR3: TGTGCTAGCAGCCGACGGCCGGGGGGTAGCTCCTACAATGAGCAGTTCTTC. This chain joins TRBV7-7 and TRBJ2-1, with TRBD2 matching 7 bases. The CDR3 extends over 17 amino acids. The germline V gene has CDR1 SSHAT and CDR2 FNYEAQ (reference sequence).

This chain links TRBV11-2 with TRBJ1-2, with 9 bases lining up with TRBD1. Germline lookup yields CDR1 SGHAT and CDR2 FQNNGV. The CDR3 loop spans 16 amino acids. With V trimmed by 1 base and J by 3 bases, 6 bases remained unmatched. The CDR3 loop is CASSLALGQGHYGYTF. For the CDR3, the DNA is TGTGCCAGCAGCTTAGCCCTAGGACAGGGGCACTATGGCTACACCTTC.

In nucleotides, the CDR3 is TGTGCCAGCACCCCCGGGTTGCCTATCGATGGCTACACCTTC. Its protein product is CASTPGLPIDGYTF. The chain carries TRBV6-1 and TRBJ1-2, with D unclear. The CDR3 loop spans 14 amino acids. Germline-derived CDR1 and CDR2 are MNHNS and SASEGT. V was pared by 7 bases and J by 6 bases, with 18 bases between.

V is TRBV18 and J is TRBJ1-5, with no clear D. Germline V gene lookup returns CDR1 KGHSH and CDR2 LQKENI. The CDR3 contains 14 residues. Trimming shortened V by 6 bases and J by 4 bases, and 13 bases separated the two germline ends. The CDR3 sequence: CASSLSFGNQPQHF. The CDR3 region has the DNA TGTGCCAGCTCCCTTTCTTTTGGGAATCAGCCCCAGCATTTT.

The chain carries TRBV11-1 and TRBJ2-7; 7 nucleotides agree with TRBD1. The CDR3 extends over 13 amino acids. Trimming cost V 5 bases and J 7 bases; bases outside gene matches: 8. Germline loops: CDR1 SGHAT, CDR2 FQDESV (reference sequence). CDR3 bases: TGTGCCAGCAGCCCTACAGGGGTGGAGGAGCAGTACTTC. Protein: CASSPTGVEEQYF.

The V and J genes are TRBV2 and TRBJ2-1, with D possibly TRBD2 on 6 matching bases. CDR3 length: 14 residues. The germline V gene encodes CDR1 SNHLY and CDR2 FYNNEI. The germline V and J ends were trimmed by 4 bases and 4 bases, with 11 bases remaining between them. CDR3 protein: CASSAGTPYNEQFF. DNA for the CDR3: TGTGCCAGCAGTGCGGGGACTCCTTACAATGAGCAGTTCTTC.

J is TRBJ1-1 and V is TRBV6-6, with TRBD1 as a possible D gene (5 bases). Germline loops: CDR1 MNHNY, CDR2 SVGAGI (reference sequence). The CDR3 sequence is 16 residues long. Trimming cost V 0 bases and J 2 bases, with 13 bases left between them. CDR3 region: CASSYSLSRVNTEAFF. The DNA for the CDR3 is TGTGCCAGCAGTTACTCGTTATCCAGGGTAAACACTGAAGCTTTCTTT.

The chain joins TRBV29-1 to TRBJ1-3, with 7 bases matching TRBD1. With 7 bases clipped from V and 4 bases from J, the junction kept 1 base outside the gene matches. This CDR3 is 11 amino acids long. CDR1 and CDR2 from the germline V gene are SQVTM and ANQGSEA. For the CDR3, the DNA is TGCAGCGGGGGACAGGGAAACACCATATATTTT. It encodes CSGGQGNTIYF.

V and J are TRBV2 and TRBJ2-7, with TRBD1 matching over 11 bases. CDR1 and CDR2 from the germline V gene are SNHLY and FYNNEI. The CDR3 covers 14 residues. Unmatched junction bases numbered 5, after V lost 6 bases and J lost 4 bases. In nucleotides, the CDR3 is TGTGCCAGCAGGGGACAGGGGGGCCAATACGAGCAGTACTTC. Translating gives CASRGQGGQYEQYF.

This chain joins TRBV5-4 and TRBJ2-3; 13 bases align to TRBD2. Germline CDR1 SGHNT, CDR2 YYREEE (reference sequence). J was trimmed by 4 bases and V by 4 bases; bases with no gene match: 9. CDR3 length equals 17 residues. In DNA form, the CDR3 reads TGTGCCAGCAGCAGAGGCGGACTAGCGGGGGAGGCAGATACGCAGTATTTT. As protein: CASSRGGLAGEADTQYF.

The V call is TRBV5-1, the J call TRBJ1-1; D is possibly TRBD1 (6 bases). The germline V and J ends were trimmed by 0 bases and 7 bases, with 13 bases remaining between them. The CDR3 is 14 amino acids. The germline CDR1 and CDR2 sequences are SGHRS and YFSETQ. The CDR3, as DNA: TGCGCCAGCAGCTTGGTTAGGGGGGCGGGTGAAGCTTTCTTT. This gives the protein CASSLVRGAGEAFF.

The chain couples TRBV25-1 to TRBJ2-1; the D gene is possibly TRBD2 (6 bases). The V and J ends lost 5 bases and 1 base respectively, with 15 bases between them. This CDR3 has 16 amino acids. Germline lookup yields CDR1 MGHDK and CDR2 SYGVNS. The CDR3, as DNA: TGTGCCAGCAGTCCTGACCCGGCGGGGTCCTACAATGAGCAGTTCTTC. It yields the protein CASSPDPAGSYNEQFF.

The chain links TRBV5-1 to TRBJ1-1; 7 positions match TRBD1. The germline V gene has CDR1 SGHRS and CDR2 YFSETQ. The CDR3 has 15 residues. V lost 4 bases and J lost 4; bases outside the gene matches: 10. CDR3 protein: CASSPVQGWITEAFF. The CDR3 DNA sequence: TGCGCCAGCAGCCCGGTACAGGGGTGGATCACTGAAGCTTTCTTT.

CDR3 amino acids: CASSSGLRSTDTQYF. CDR3 nucleotides: TGTGCCAGCAGTTCAGGTCTCCGTAGCACAGATACGCAGTATTTT. The gene calls are TRBV6-5 and TRBJ2-3; no clear D gene. Germline lookup yields CDR1 MNHEY and CDR2 SVGAGI. V was cut by 4 bases and J by 0 bases, with 11 bases left in between. The CDR3 extends over 15 amino acids.

This rearrangement joins TRBV27 to TRBJ2-4; no clear D gene. With 5 bases removed from V and 6 bases from J, the gap between germline ends came to 14 bases. The CDR3 loop spans 14 amino acids. Germline-derived CDR1 and CDR2 are MNHEY and SMNVEV (reference sequence). CDR3 coding DNA: TGTGCCAGCAGTCCATCTAGAGGAGCAAACATTCAGTACTTC. Translating gives CASSPSRGANIQYF.

The chain has TRBV15 and TRBJ2-5; the match to TRBD2 covers 12 bases. The ends lost 5 bases at V and 1 base at J; junction bases unmatched: 5. Germline CDR1 reads LNHNV; CDR2 reads YYDKDF (reference sequence). This CDR3 contains 16 residues. As DNA, the CDR3 is TGTGCCACCAGCCTCGGACTAGCGGGGCTCCAAGAGACCCAGTACTTC. Encoded protein: CATSLGLAGLQETQYF.

The V gene is TRBV2, the J gene TRBJ2-3; 9 bases are a match to TRBD1. This CDR3 is 16 amino acids long. With 5 bases clipped from V and 4 bases from J, the junction kept 10 bases outside the gene matches. In germline, CDR1 is SNHLY, CDR2 FYNNEI. The CDR3 sequence is CASSTQGQGIADTQYF. CDR3 nucleotide sequence: TGTGCCAGCAGTACTCAGGGACAGGGAATCGCAGATACGCAGTATTTT.

The chain joins TRBV12-5 to TRBJ1-4; D ambiguous. The V gene's germline CDR1 is LGHNT and CDR2 FRNRAP. Trimming took 0 bases from V and 4 from J, leaving 6 bases between them. The CDR3 is 14 amino acids. The chain's CDR3 is CASGLVGGNEKLFF. The CDR3 DNA sequence: TGTGCTAGTGGTTTGGTGGGTGGTAATGAAAAACTGTTTTTT.

CDR3 DNA sequence: TGCGCCAGCAGCTTGAGAACAGGGGAACCTACTAACTATGGCTACACCTTC. Protein sequence: CASSLRTGEPTNYGYTF. The chain uses TRBV5-1 and TRBJ1-2, with TRBD1 matching over 7 bases. The CDR3 covers 17 residues. The ends lost 1 base at V and 0 bases at J; junction bases unmatched: 9. The germline V gene has CDR1 SGHRS and CDR2 YFSETQ.

The V and J genes are TRBV14 and TRBJ2-7; 12 bases match TRBD2. The length of the CDR3 is 19 residues. Germline V gives CDR1 SGHDN, CDR2 FVKESK. The V segment lost 2 bases and the J segment 3 bases; nucleotides outside the gene matches: 14. CDR3 sequence: CASSQRDRLAGGLIYEQYF. The CDR3 nucleotides read TGTGCCAGCAGCCAAAGGGATCGGCTAGCGGGGGGGCTAATCTACGAGCAGTACTTC.